Below are 8 T cell receptor beta chains sequenced from a single sample in a study of blood T cell repertoires in COVID-19. Sequencing was performed with immunoSEQ multiplex PCR; in TCRdb, only in-frame clones are kept and a portion is missing. The sample records roughly 20,000 clones, roughly 87% being singletons. Sequenced material: peripheral blood. These receptors were obtained from a human donor in a cohort sampled during active COVID-19. The donor label of this sample is uncertain.

The gene calls are TRBV2 and TRBJ2-7, with 7 bases matching TRBD2. The junction had 6 bases not matched to a gene; V was cut back by 5 bases and J by 2 bases. Germline CDR1 is SNHLY and CDR2 is FYNNEI. The CDR3 has 14 residues. CDR3 sequence reads: CASSLTSTTYEQYF. The CDR3 coding sequence is TGTGCCAGCAGTTTGACTAGCACAACCTACGAGCAGTACTTC.

This chain connects TRBV7-2 to TRBJ1-2; tentatively, D is TRBD1 (6 bases). The germline V and J ends were trimmed by 7 bases and 5 bases, with 14 bases remaining between them. The V gene's germline CDR1 is SGHTA and CDR2 FQGNSA. The length of the CDR3 is 13 residues. The CDR3 DNA sequence: TGTGCCAGCAAGCCTAGGACAGTATATGGCTACACCTTC. This codes for CASKPRTVYGYTF.

The chain combines TRBV11-3 with TRBJ2-5; D may be TRBD1 (6 bases). V shed 6 bases and J shed 3 bases, with 20 bases lying between them. The CDR3 contains 16 residues. Germline lookup yields CDR1 SGHNT and CDR2 YENEEA. CDR3 protein: CASRARGLGTEETQYF. CDR3 nucleotide sequence: TGTGCCAGCAGGGCCAGGGGATTGGGAACGGAAGAGACCCAGTACTTC.

This chain connects TRBV5-5 to TRBJ2-7, with D unclear. Germline V gene sequence: CDR1 SGHKS, CDR2 YYEKEE (reference sequence). The CDR3 runs 13 residues. V lost 0 bases to trimming and J lost 4 bases, with 8 bases between them. The CDR3, as DNA: TGTGCCAGCAGCTTGGCGGCAGCGTACGAGCAGTACTTC. Translated: CASSLAAAYEQYF.

The V and J genes are TRBV2 and TRBJ2-7; 8 positions agree with TRBD2. This CDR3 has 15 residues. CDR1 and CDR2 from the germline V gene are SNHLY and FYNNEI. V shed 4 bases and J 0 bases; nucleotides not matched to a gene: 5. The CDR3 DNA is TGTGCCAGCAGTGCACCGGGAGGGAGCTCCTACGAGCAGTACTTC. This sequence encodes CASSAPGGSSYEQYF.

The DNA of the CDR3 is TGTGCCAGCTCACGGGGGCCGAGCTCCTACGAGCAGTACTTC. Translation: CASSRGPSSYEQYF. The V and J genes are TRBV18 and TRBJ2-7, with D possibly matching TRBD1 (6 bases). Trimming left V 4 bases short and J 0 bases short, with 10 bases between. Germline V gene sequence: CDR1 KGHSH, CDR2 LQKENI. The CDR3 loop spans 14 amino acids.

V gene TRBV30 combines with J gene TRBJ2-3, with 13 nucleotides matching TRBD2. The length of the CDR3 is 15 residues. Germline V gene data show CDR1 as GTSNPN and CDR2 as SVGIG (reference sequence). Trimming removed 7 bases from V and 8 bases from J; junction bases left unmatched: 12. The CDR3 sequence is CASRNGLAGVGTQYF. The CDR3 coding sequence is TGTGCCTCGAGGAATGGACTAGCGGGAGTAGGTACGCAGTATTTT.

V is TRBV5-1 and J is TRBJ2-1, with TRBD1 matching 7 bases. This CDR3 has 13 amino acids. CDR1 and CDR2 from the germline V gene are SGHRS and YFSETQ. The V segment lost 4 bases and the J segment 9 bases; nucleotides outside the gene matches: 7. The CDR3: CASSQQGTTEQFF. In DNA, the CDR3 is TGCGCCAGCAGCCAACAGGGGACCACTGAGCAGTTCTTC.